Below, 23 T cell receptor beta chains from the same sample are listed, as sequenced in a study of shared clonotypes between healthy human individuals. Profiling relied on immunoSEQ multiplex PCR, and the TCRdb table lists in-frame clones only, not all of them. The sample shows 600,000 to 700,000 clones, approximately 73% of them seen only once. Sample: memory CD4+ T cells sorted from blood. Specified subset: CD45RA-negative fraction. These receptors all come from a woman aged 25 to 39 in good health.

This rearrangement joins TRBV27 to TRBJ2-7, with 9 bases that match TRBD2. After removal of 8 bases from V and 1 base from J, the junction contained 9 bases not matched to a gene. The CDR3 sequence is 15 residues long. CDR1 is MNHEY, CDR2 SMNVEV, per germline (reference sequence). The CDR3 DNA reads TGTGCCAGCTTGCAAGCGGGAGGTCGGTCCTACGAGCAGTACTTC. Amino acids: CASLQAGGRSYEQYF.

The V and J genes are TRBV15 and TRBJ2-5; TRBD2 matches 14 bases. Germline lookup yields CDR1 LNHNV and CDR2 YYDKDF (reference sequence). The CDR3 totals 20 residues. The ends lost 1 base at V and 4 bases at J; junction bases unmatched: 14. CDR3 sequence: CATSRVDSGLAGALGETQYF. In nucleotides, the CDR3 is TGTGCCACCAGCAGAGTCGACTCGGGACTAGCGGGAGCGTTGGGAGAGACCCAGTACTTC.

This clone was detected only a few times. The J gene is TRBJ2-7, the V gene TRBV5-1; tentatively, D is TRBD1 (5 bases). The CDR3 runs 15 residues. The V gene's germline CDR1 is SGHRS and CDR2 YFSETQ. The V gene lost 1 base and the J gene lost 2 bases, with 13 bases spanning the gap. DNA of the CDR3: TGCGCCAGCAGCTTGTTAACAGGAACTACCTACGAGCAGTACTTC. Encoded protein: CASSLLTGTTYEQYF.

This chain connects TRBV11-3 to TRBJ2-7; 9 bases are shared with TRBD1. Per germline, CDR1 SGHNT and CDR2 YENEEA. The CDR3 is 13 residues long. V was pared by 5 bases and J by 5 bases, with 4 bases of the junction left unmatched. CDR3 region: CASSRDRDNEQYF. CDR3 coding DNA: TGTGCCAGCAGCCGGGACAGGGACAACGAGCAGTACTTC.

About this clone itself: The same CDR3 also results from other DNA sequences found in this sample. This chain joins TRBV28 and TRBJ1-5; D possibly corresponds to TRBD1 (6 bases). The germline CDR1 and CDR2 sequences are MDHEN and SYDVKM. V was pared by 8 bases and J by 4 bases, with 9 bases between. The CDR3 contains 12 residues. The CDR3 reads CASLGGNQPQHF. The CDR3 DNA reads as TGTGCCAGCCTAGGGGGGAATCAGCCCCAGCATTTT.

The chain couples TRBV5-1 to TRBJ1-1, with D tentatively TRBD1 (5 bases). CDR1 and CDR2 (germline): SGHRS, YFSETQ. V was pared by 1 base and J by 5 bases, with 12 bases between. This CDR3 spans 14 amino acids. CDR3 coding DNA: TGCGCCAGCAGCTTGACAACGGGGGGGACTGAAGCTTTCTTT. Translation gives CASSLTTGGTEAFF.

This chain uses TRBV21-1 with TRBJ1-4. TRBV21-1 is deemed a pseudogene. The CDR3 totals 16 residues. DNA for the CDR3: TGTGCCAGCACCACCCCTGGGAGGGACTCTAATGAAAAACTGTTTTTT. The encoded protein is CASTTPGRDSNEKLFF.

This clone was found many times. The rearrangement joins TRBV5-5 to TRBJ1-2; 10 bases map to TRBD1. The ends lost 0 bases at V and 5 bases at J; junction bases unmatched: 4. This CDR3 contains 15 residues. CDR1 and CDR2 (germline): SGHKS, YYEKEE (reference sequence). The CDR3 DNA reads TGTGCCAGCAGCTTGGTTGGGACAGGGGAGTATGGCTACACCTTC. Encoded protein: CASSLVGTGEYGYTF.

The chain recombines TRBV28 with TRBJ1-1, with unresolved D. Germline V gene sequence: CDR1 MDHEN, CDR2 SYDVKM. The CDR3 is 14 amino acids. The germline V and J ends were trimmed by 6 bases and 1 base, with 12 bases remaining between them. CDR3 in amino acids: CASSPRVGNTEAFF. The CDR3 DNA is TGTGCCAGCAGCCCACGAGTGGGGAACACTGAAGCTTTCTTT. Full variable domain (rest looked up from reference TRBV28 and TRBJ1-1): DVKVTQSSRYLVKRTGEKVFLECVQDMDHENMFWYRQDPGLGLRLIYFSYDVKMKEKGDIPEGYSVSREKKERFSLILESASTNQTSMYLCASSPRVGNTEAFFGQGTRLTVV.

The V gene is TRBV2, the J gene TRBJ2-1, with 13 nucleotides matching TRBD2. The CDR3 length is 14 residues. The germline V gene encodes CDR1 SNHLY and CDR2 FYNNEI. The ends lost 9 bases at V and 7 bases at J; junction bases unmatched: 6. The CDR3 reads CASGLAGEDNEQFF. The CDR3 DNA reads TGTGCCAGTGGACTAGCGGGAGAGGATAATGAGCAGTTCTTC.

The chain employs TRBV27 and TRBJ2-7; D is uncertain. Germline CDR1 reads MNHEY; CDR2 reads SMNVEV (reference sequence). The CDR3 loop spans 10 amino acids. The V end lost 8 bases, the J end lost 2 bases, and 4 bases lay between the germline ends. The CDR3 nucleotides read TGTGCCAGCGGAACCTACGAGCAGTACTTC. Amino acid sequence: CASGTYEQYF.

This clone was observed a handful of times. J is TRBJ2-2 and V is TRBV6-5; no definite D call. The CDR3 runs 12 residues. The germline gives CDR1 MNHEY, CDR2 SVGAGI. V lost 6 bases to trimming and J lost 6 bases, with 8 bases between them. The CDR3 coding sequence is TGTGCCAGCAGACCAAGACCCGGGGAGCTGTTTTTT. Its translation: CASRPRPGELFF.

The V gene is TRBV12-5, the J gene TRBJ2-5; D is undetermined. CDR3 length: 11 amino acids. Germline CDR1 is LGHNT and CDR2 is FRNRAP. The V end was cut by 5 bases, the J end by 10 bases, with 11 bases between. The CDR3 nucleotides read TGTGCTAGTGGTGGAGAATCCCGCCAGTACTTC. Protein: CASGGESRQYF.

The chain links TRBV19 to TRBJ1-1; D may be TRBD1 (6 bases). V lost 4 bases and J lost 1, with 10 bases in between. The CDR3 consists of 14 residues. Germline values: CDR1 LNHDA, CDR2 SQIVND (reference sequence). CDR3 DNA sequence: TGTGCCAGTAGTAAGAGGACAGAGAACACTGAAGCTTTCTTT. Its protein product is CASSKRTENTEAFF.

The genes are TRBV6-5 and TRBJ2-3; possible D gene TRBD1, 5 bases. V lost 4 bases and J 6 bases, leaving 14 bases between the germline ends. CDR1 is MNHEY and CDR2 is SVGAGI in the germline V gene. The CDR3 is 14 amino acids. The chain's CDR3 is CASSFSGFSDTQYF. In DNA, the CDR3 is TGTGCCAGCAGTTTCTCAGGGTTCTCGGATACGCAGTATTTT.

As to this clone: At the DNA level, this CDR3 is encoded by other sequences in the same sample as well. The chain is built from TRBV6-1 and TRBJ2-7, with 7 bases matching TRBD2. The CDR3 loop spans 15 amino acids. From germline, CDR1 is MNHNS and CDR2 SASEGT. V shed 4 bases, J shed 0 bases, and the junction held 6 bases outside the gene matches. The CDR3 region is CASSAREGSSYEQYF. The CDR3 DNA follows: TGTGCCAGCAGTGCAAGGGAGGGGAGCTCCTACGAGCAGTACTTC.

The chain is built from TRBV9 and TRBJ2-3; D call uncertain. Per the germline V gene, CDR1 is SGDLS and CDR2 is YYNGEE. CDR3 size: 15 residues. Trimming cost V 0 bases and J 2 bases, with 10 bases left between them. The CDR3 loop is CASSVELRNTDTQYF. CDR3 sequence (DNA): TGTGCCAGCAGCGTAGAGCTGCGGAACACAGATACGCAGTATTTT.

The genes are TRBV4-1 and TRBJ2-5; 7 positions match TRBD1. With V trimmed by 3 bases and J by 5 bases, 3 bases remained unmatched. The CDR3 runs 13 residues. Germline V CDR1 and CDR2: MGHRA, YSYEKL. CDR3 bases: TGCGCCAGCAGCCAGACAGGGTTGGAGACCCAGTACTTC. As protein: CASSQTGLETQYF.

The CDR3 DNA follows: TGTGCCAGCAGCCAAGGGAAACCAGATACGCAGTATTTT. Translation: CASSQGKPDTQYF. V usage is TRBV7-2 and J usage is TRBJ2-3; D remains ambiguous. CDR1 and CDR2 from the germline V gene are SGHTA and FQGNSA. The CDR3 is 13 amino acids. V lost 5 bases and J lost 4, with 10 bases in between.

The chain employs TRBV5-4 and TRBJ2-3; 10 bases are shared with TRBD2. This CDR3 contains 16 residues. CDR1 is SGHNT and CDR2 is YYREEE in the germline V gene (reference sequence). Germline trimming cut 4 bases from V and 2 bases from J; bases unmatched to any gene: 7. The CDR3 DNA sequence: TGTGCCAGCAGCCTCAGGACTAGCGGTCTCACAGATACGCAGTATTTT. As protein: CASSLRTSGLTDTQYF.

This clone has just a few counts. The rearrangement links TRBV30 to TRBJ1-2; D uncertain. The germline CDR1 and CDR2 sequences are GTSNPN and SVGIG (reference sequence). CDR3 size: 15 residues. V lost 2 bases and J lost 2, with 15 bases in between. The CDR3 here is CAWSPVGPGNYGYTF. As DNA, the CDR3 is TGTGCCTGGAGTCCCGTAGGTCCGGGGAACTATGGCTACACCTTC.

This clone turned up a few times. The junction departs from the called germline gene at one end, perhaps through a read error. V gene TRBV28 combines with J gene TRBJ2-7, with 7 bases identical to TRBD1. The CDR3 length is 15 residues. CDR1 is MDHEN and CDR2 is SYDVKM in the germline V gene. The CDR3 loop reads CASSFTDRPRVGLNF. CDR3 in DNA: TGTGCCAGCAGTTTCACGGACAGGCCCCGGGTTGGGTTGAACTTC.

This clone occurred a few times. The CDR3 nucleotides are TGTGCCAGCAGGAGGACTAGCGGGAGTTTAGATACGCAGTATTTT. Its protein is CASRRTSGSLDTQYF. The chain recombines TRBV28 with TRBJ2-3, with 13 nucleotides matching TRBD2. The CDR3 has 15 amino acids. Germline V gene sequence: CDR1 MDHEN, CDR2 SYDVKM. Germline trimming cut 6 bases from V and 5 bases from J; bases unmatched to any gene: 5.